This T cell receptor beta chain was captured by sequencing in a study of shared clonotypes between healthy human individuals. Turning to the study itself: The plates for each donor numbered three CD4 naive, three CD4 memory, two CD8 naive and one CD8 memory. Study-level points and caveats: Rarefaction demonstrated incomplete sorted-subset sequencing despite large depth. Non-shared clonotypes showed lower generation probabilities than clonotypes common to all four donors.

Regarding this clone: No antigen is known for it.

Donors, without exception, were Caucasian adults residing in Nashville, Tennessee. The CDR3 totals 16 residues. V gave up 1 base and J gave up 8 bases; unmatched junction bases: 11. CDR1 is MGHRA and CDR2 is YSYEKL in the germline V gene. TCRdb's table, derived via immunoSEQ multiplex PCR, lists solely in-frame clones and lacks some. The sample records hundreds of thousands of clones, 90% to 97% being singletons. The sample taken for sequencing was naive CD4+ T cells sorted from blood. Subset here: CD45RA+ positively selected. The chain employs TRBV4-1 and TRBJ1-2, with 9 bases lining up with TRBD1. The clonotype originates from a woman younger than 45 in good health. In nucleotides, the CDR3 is TGCGCCAGCAGCCAAGTGTTCAATACAGGGGGCTTCGGCTACACCTTC. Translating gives CASSQVFNTGGFGYTF.